The clone carrying this T cell receptor beta chain has only one observation. With 60 Vbeta and 13 Jbeta primers, the PCR was carried out. Clones were read by immunoSEQ multiplex PCR, and TCRdb kept only the in-frame ones, dropping some. The repertoire holds 60,000 to 65,000 clones, roughly 75% seen once, with under 25% in the top ten. The data were obtained in a study of cytomegalovirus exposure and HLA in healthy donors. This clonotype was sampled from a woman in her 40s in good health and CMV-seropositive. The sequenced material came from PBMCs.

CDR3 region: CASSSHRGSEQYF. In DNA, the CDR3 is TGTGCCAGCAGCAGCCACAGGGGAAGCGAGCAGTACTTC. The chain carries TRBV7-2 and TRBJ2-7; 7 nucleotides agree with TRBD1. CDR1 SGHTA and CDR2 FQGNSA come from the germline V gene. V trimming: 5 bases; J trimming: 6 bases; junction bases outside the gene matches: 7. This CDR3 contains 13 residues.